The 24 T cell receptor beta chains given below trace back to one sample, sequenced in a study of CD8 T cells in ankylosing spondylitis. TCRdb called the 5' RACE reads again in MiXCR, with one record for every CDR3 protein. Among a few hundred thousand distinct CDR3 sequences listed, less than 25% were seen once. The sample comprised blood, either unsorted or a sorted T cell fraction (not recorded which). Every receptor here comes from a female donor with ankylosing spondylitis or in good health (not recorded which).

The sample holds a few counts of this clonotype. The rearrangement joins TRBV12-3 or TRBV12-4 to TRBJ1-2, with D possibly TRBD1 on 5 matching bases. V was shortened by 6 bases and J by 4 bases, with 15 bases between the two germline ends. CDR3 length: 14 amino acids. Here the CDR3 DNA reads TGTGCCAGCAGCCGCAGGGAGGGGTTCTATGGCTACACCTTC. The encoded protein is CASSRREGFYGYTF.

This clonotype occurred a few times. The J gene is TRBJ2-1, the V gene TRBV6-1, with TRBD1 matching 10 bases. The CDR3 extends over 13 amino acids. Per germline, CDR1 MNHNS and CDR2 SASEGT. Trimming removed 6 bases from V and 7 bases from J; junction bases left unmatched: 3. CDR3 nucleotides: TGTGCCAGCAGGCGGGACAGGGGTAATGAGCAGTTCTTC. Its translation: CASRRDRGNEQFF.

The sample holds many counts of this clonotype. The rearrangement uses TRBV11-2 and TRBJ2-1, with D uncertain. Trimming shortened V by 5 bases and J by 1 base, and 12 bases separated the two germline ends. The CDR3 totals 15 residues. Germline CDR1 and CDR2: SGHAT and FQNNGV. CDR3 DNA sequence: TGTGCCAGCAGCCTGGCGACTGGGTCCTACAATGAGCAGTTCTTC. Its translation is CASSLATGSYNEQFF.

The chain links TRBV11-2 to TRBJ2-2; TRBD1 matches 10 bases. This CDR3 spans 18 amino acids. The germline V gene encodes CDR1 SGHAT and CDR2 FQNNGV. Unmatched junction bases numbered 6, after V lost 0 bases and J lost 2 bases. This CDR3 is CASSLDLPTGGNTGELFF. The CDR3 region has the DNA TGTGCCAGCAGCTTAGATTTGCCGACAGGGGGCAACACCGGGGAGCTGTTTTTT.

Ten or more counts support this clonotype. This chain uses TRBV5-1 with TRBJ2-1, with 13 bases fitting TRBD2. J gave up 1 base and V 5 bases, and 9 bases lay outside the gene matches. CDR1 and CDR2 from the germline V gene are SGHRS and YFSETQ. CDR3 length: 18 residues. The CDR3 is CASRGLAGERGSYNEQFF. In DNA form, the CDR3 reads TGCGCCAGCAGAGGACTAGCGGGAGAGAGAGGATCCTACAATGAGCAGTTCTTC.

Only a few counts were recorded for this clonotype. The V and J genes are TRBV7-9 and TRBJ2-7; 11 bases fit TRBD2. J lost 2 bases, V lost 0 bases, and 3 bases had no gene match. Germline CDR1 SEHNR, CDR2 FQNEAQ (reference sequence). This CDR3 is 16 amino acids long. Written as DNA, the CDR3 is TGTGCCAGCAGCTTAGCCCCGACTAGCGGGGCCTACGAGCAGTACTTC. The encoded protein is CASSLAPTSGAYEQYF.

V usage is TRBV29-1 and J usage is TRBJ2-3; D unresolved. From germline, CDR1 is SQVTM and CDR2 ANQGSEA. The CDR3 contains 15 residues. V lost 1 base and J 2 bases, leaving 13 bases between the germline ends. CDR3 nucleotide sequence: TGCAGCGTTGAAGGGCCCCAGGAGCACACAGATACGCAGTATTTT. Translation gives CSVEGPQEHTDTQYF.

This clonotype has a handful of counts. The chain uses TRBV7-2 and TRBJ2-7, with TRBD2 matching 7 bases. In germline, CDR1 is SGHTA, CDR2 FQGNSA. V trimming: 3 bases; J trimming: 6 bases; junction bases outside the gene matches: 5. This CDR3 has 13 amino acids. CDR3 nucleotide sequence: TGTGCCAGCAGCTTGGCGGGAGTCCCCGAGCAGTACTTC. Translating gives CASSLAGVPEQYF.

The J gene is TRBJ2-5, the V gene TRBV19; TRBD2 matches at 9 bases. V lost 6 bases, J lost 1 base, and 3 bases stayed unmatched. The V gene's germline CDR1 is LNHDA and CDR2 SQIVND (reference sequence). The CDR3 extends over 14 amino acids. CDR3 amino acids: CASRKAGGQETQYF. Written as DNA, the CDR3 is TGTGCCAGTAGGAAAGCGGGAGGCCAAGAGACCCAGTACTTC.

V gene TRBV14 combines with J gene TRBJ2-7; D gene unclear. The CDR3 totals 14 residues. The ends were cut back, 0 bases at V and 3 bases at J, with 9 bases in the middle. Looked up from germline, CDR1 is SGHDN and CDR2 is FVKESK. In nucleotides, the CDR3 is TGTGCCAGCAGCCAAGACAGGCGAGGCTACGAGCAGTACTTC. It is translated as CASSQDRRGYEQYF.

The rearrangement joins TRBV30 to TRBJ1-1; D is uncertain. The V end lost 3 bases, the J end lost 0 bases, and 8 bases lay between the germline ends. Per germline, CDR1 GTSNPN and CDR2 SVGIG (reference sequence). The CDR3 length is 13 residues. The CDR3 region has the DNA TGTGCCTGGAGGAGAGGGATGAACACTGAAGCTTTCTTT. It specifies CAWRRGMNTEAFF.

This chain connects TRBV15 to TRBJ2-1; 7 nucleotides line up with TRBD2. The V gene end was trimmed by 5 bases and the J gene end by 4 bases; junction bases not matched to a gene: 8. The length of the CDR3 is 15 residues. Per the germline V gene, CDR1 is LNHNV and CDR2 is YYDKDF (reference sequence). The CDR3 coding sequence is TGTGCCACCAGCGGGAGGGCGGAGCCATACAATGAGCAGTTCTTC. Protein: CATSGRAEPYNEQFF.

The rearrangement uses TRBV7-2 and TRBJ2-1, with 7 bases that match TRBD2. Trimming cost V 5 bases and J 6 bases; bases outside gene matches: 10. The CDR3 is 15 residues long. CDR1 and CDR2 from the germline V gene are SGHTA and FQGNSA. CDR3 sequence: CASSLTSAGVNEQFF. The CDR3 nucleotides are TGTGCCAGCAGCCTGACTAGTGCGGGGGTCAATGAGCAGTTCTTC.

This clonotype came up a few times. One end of the junction is discordant with germline, which a read error may explain. CDR3 amino acids: CCARALKGKSSDTQYF. The DNA for the CDR3 is TGCTGTGCTAGAGCGCTAAAGGGAAAGTCATCAGATACGCAGTATTTT. The chain has TRBV20-1 and TRBJ2-3; D uncertain. This CDR3 has 16 amino acids. CDR1 and CDR2 (germline): DFQATT, SNEGSKA (reference sequence).

This chain connects TRBV27 to TRBJ2-1; weak D call: TRBD2 (6 bases). Germline lookup yields CDR1 MNHEY and CDR2 SMNVEV (reference sequence). The CDR3 length is 16 residues. Deletions cut 1 base from V and 6 bases from J, with 16 bases between. The CDR3 sequence is CASSLFSGGMGNEQFF. The CDR3 DNA follows: TGTGCCAGCAGTTTATTCTCCGGGGGAATGGGCAATGAGCAGTTCTTC.

The rearrangement uses TRBV6-6 and TRBJ1-5; 7 nucleotides match TRBD1. The CDR3 runs 13 residues. The V and J ends lost 8 bases and 4 bases, in that order; junction bases with no gene match: 5. Germline V gene sequence: CDR1 MNHNY, CDR2 SVGAGI (reference sequence). The CDR3 is CASHGQANQPQHF. The CDR3 region has the DNA TGTGCCAGCCACGGACAGGCGAATCAGCCCCAGCATTTT.

V usage is TRBV28 and J usage is TRBJ1-3; D call uncertain. Trimming stripped 4 bases from V and 4 bases from J, with 11 bases between. This CDR3 comprises 14 residues. Germline-derived CDR1 and CDR2 are MDHEN and SYDVKM. The CDR3 DNA is TGTGCCAGCAGTTCACGCCCTCAAGGAAACACCATATATTTT. Amino acids: CASSSRPQGNTIYF.

V is TRBV29-1 and J is TRBJ1-5; a weak D match, TRBD1 (6 bases). This CDR3 has 14 amino acids. The V end was cut by 4 bases, the J end by 4 bases, with 14 bases between. Germline CDR1 SQVTM, CDR2 ANQGSEA. The CDR3 DNA follows: TGCAGCGTTGTTTGGCAGGGGTATAATCAGCCCCAGCATTTT. It encodes CSVVWQGYNQPQHF.

This clonotype was picked up a small number of times. This chain joins TRBV9 and TRBJ2-5; D could derive from TRBD1 or TRBD2 (5 bases each). The CDR3 loop spans 14 amino acids. Germline V gene sequence: CDR1 SGDLS, CDR2 YYNGEE. Trimming stripped 0 bases from V and 5 bases from J, with 11 bases between. CDR3 sequence: CASSVAAGTETQYF. CDR3 sequence (DNA): TGTGCCAGCAGCGTAGCGGCAGGGACGGAGACCCAGTACTTC.

The rearrangement uses TRBV12-3 or TRBV12-4 and TRBJ1-2; weak D call: TRBD1 (6 bases). CDR3 length: 14 residues. V lost 4 bases to trimming and J lost 3 bases, with 12 bases between them. The DNA for the CDR3 is TGTGCCAGCAGTTCACAGGGCTTCTACTATGGCTACACCTTC. This sequence encodes CASSSQGFYYGYTF.

The chain employs TRBV5-1 and TRBJ1-4; no clear D. CDR1 is SGHRS and CDR2 is YFSETQ in the germline V gene. Between the trimmed V and J ends, which lost 1 base and 8 bases, there was a span of 15 bases. The CDR3 loop spans 15 amino acids. The DNA of the CDR3 is TGCGCCAGCAGCTTGACGGACCCCAATCGGGAAAAACTGTTTTTT. Protein sequence: CASSLTDPNREKLFF.

J is TRBJ2-7 and V is TRBV23-1, with 7 nucleotides matching TRBD2. TRBV23-1 is designated an ORF whose function remains uncertain. The CDR3 totals 12 residues. Unmatched junction bases numbered 7, after V lost 11 bases and J lost 3 bases. The CDR3 DNA follows: TGCGCCGGGCGACTAGCAATCTACGAGCAGTACTTC. Translated: CAGRLAIYEQYF.

This clonotype showed up just a few times. The rearrangement joins TRBV14 to TRBJ2-1, with a possible D match to TRBD2 (6 bases). This CDR3 is built from 13 residues. Germline V CDR1 and CDR2: SGHDN, FVKESK. V was cut by 7 bases and J by 6 bases, with 13 bases left in between. In DNA, the CDR3 is TGTGCCAGCATCCGGGAGCACCCCAATGAGCAGTTCTTC. Translation gives CASIREHPNEQFF.

This clonotype was counted only a few times. The chain uses TRBV20-1 and TRBJ2-3; maybe TRBD1 (6 bases). CDR1 and CDR2 from the germline V gene are DFQATT and SNEGSKA (reference sequence). V lost 3 bases to trimming and J lost 1 base, with 11 bases between them. CDR3 length: 14 amino acids. CDR3 sequence reads: CSASQDSGTDTQYF. CDR3 nucleotides: TGCAGTGCTAGTCAGGACAGCGGCACAGATACGCAGTATTTT.